The clone carrying this TCR beta chain was recorded at least ten times. Its antigen is unknown. This specimen comes from a study of T cells after yellow fever vaccination. Germline trimming cut 5 bases from V and 6 bases from J; bases unmatched to any gene: 8. Germline CDR1 is DFQATT and CDR2 is SNEGSKA (reference sequence). The CDR3 runs 13 residues. Universal primer sites and UMIs were introduced during 5'RACE template-switching synthesis of TCR cDNA. In TCRdb, the 5' RACE reads were re-called with MiXCR into one record per CDR3 protein. Among some 110,000 distinct CDR3 sequences listed, about 6.8% were seen once. Findings and caveats of the study: Weaker, the secondary response had a peak occurring faster, on day 5 versus 15. Highly abundant clonotypes carried over from the bulk population could end up in FACS-sorted repertoires as contaminants. The booster saw the reappearance of most primary-vaccination clones (around 95% CD4, around 88% CD8).

Sequenced material: CD4+ T cells sorted from PBMCs, taken more than 35 days after the first yellow fever vaccination. This receptor was taken from a man younger than 35 who received the YFV17D yellow fever vaccine. The chain links TRBV20-1 to TRBJ2-7, with 9 positions matching TRBD2. The CDR3 nucleotides are TGCAGTGCTGGCGGGCTAGCGGGGTTCGAGCAGTACTTC. This codes for CSAGGLAGFEQYF.